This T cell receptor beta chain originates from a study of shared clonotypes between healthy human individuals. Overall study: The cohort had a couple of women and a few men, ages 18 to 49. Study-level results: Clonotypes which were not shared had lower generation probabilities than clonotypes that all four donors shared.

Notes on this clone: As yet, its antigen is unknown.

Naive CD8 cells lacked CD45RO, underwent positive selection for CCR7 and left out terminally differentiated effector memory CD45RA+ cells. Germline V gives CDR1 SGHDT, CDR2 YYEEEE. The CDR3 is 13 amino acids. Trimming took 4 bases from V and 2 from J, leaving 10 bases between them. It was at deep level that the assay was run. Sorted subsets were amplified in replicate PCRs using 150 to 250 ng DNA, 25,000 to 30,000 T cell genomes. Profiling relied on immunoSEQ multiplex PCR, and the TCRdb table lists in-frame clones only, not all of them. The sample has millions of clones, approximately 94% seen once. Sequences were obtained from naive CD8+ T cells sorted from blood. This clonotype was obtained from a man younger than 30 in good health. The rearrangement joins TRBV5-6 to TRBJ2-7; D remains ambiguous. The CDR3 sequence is CASSPSETYEQYF. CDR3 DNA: TGTGCCAGCAGCCCTTCTGAGACCTACGAGCAGTACTTC.